This record looks at one T cell receptor (beta chain) sequence and its context. In the source study's methods: Cell counts per sample came from amplifying reference gene primers. Here immunoSEQ multiplex PCR was the method, and the copy in TCRdb shows in-frame clones only, minus some. That table is the source of V, J and clone size, and D and trimming were worked out from the DNA. Of fewer than 250,000 clones listed, 84% are singletons. Participants came from roughly 24 US areas, aged roughly 18 to 95 years. This sample is drawn from a study of blood T cell repertoires in COVID-19. The CDR3 loop spans 14 amino acids. Trimming took off 0 bases at V and 3 bases at J, with 7 bases between the two ends. Germline-derived CDR1 and CDR2 are SGHRS and YFSETQ.

The chain is built from TRBV5-1 and TRBJ1-5; a possible D gene is TRBD1 (6 bases). The sample taken for sequencing was PBMCs or T cells enriched from blood (not recorded which). The clonotype was recovered from a woman aged 40 to 50 who had recovered from COVID-19. As DNA, the CDR3 is TGCGCCAGCAGCTTGGGGACAGACAATCAGCCCCAGCATTTT. As protein: CASSLGTDNQPQHF. Complete variable domain (other parts from reference TRBV5-1 and TRBJ1-5): KAGVTQTPRYLIKTRGQQVTLSCSPISGHRSVSWYQQTPGQGLQFLFEYFSETQRNKGNFPGRFSGRQFSNSRSEMNVSTLELGDSALYLCASSLGTDNQPQHFGDGTRLSIL.